One and the same sample provided the 25 T cell receptor beta chains below, sequenced in a study of T cells in Graves' hyperthyroidism and ophthalmopathy. It was RNA transcripts that yielded the amplified TCR beta CDR3 regions. The HTBI primer set drove a first-round RT-PCR of the TCR CDR3. TCRdb re-called the multiplex PCR reads with MiXCR, one entry per CDR3 protein. The sample has 200,000 to 250,000 distinct CDR3 sequences, around 15% seen once. Sequencing was performed on blood. The receptors come from a woman aged 18-29 years with Graves' ophthalmopathy.

This clonotype was seen ten or more times. This chain uses TRBV5-1 with TRBJ2-1; 9 bases are a match to TRBD2. Trimming took 2 bases from V and 7 from J; bases not matched to a gene: 4. Per the germline V gene, CDR1 is SGHRS and CDR2 is YFSETQ. The length of the CDR3 is 14 residues. CDR3 in DNA: TGCGCCAGCAGCTTATCCCTAGCGGGAAATGAGCAGTTCTTC. Translated, it gives CASSLSLAGNEQFF.

The sample holds many counts of this clonotype. The rearrangement joins TRBV13 to TRBJ2-3, with a tentative D call TRBD1 (5 bases). Germline V lookup: CDR1 PRHDT, CDR2 FYEKMQ (reference sequence). This CDR3 has 13 residues. V was cut by 3 bases and J by 2 bases, with 6 bases left in between. The chain's CDR3 is CASSLTDTDTQYF. CDR3 DNA sequence: TGTGCCAGCAGCTTGACAGACACAGATACGCAGTATTTT. Full variable domain (missing parts from reference TRBV13 and TRBJ2-3): AAGVIQSPRHLIKEKRETATLKCYPIPRHDTVYWYQQGPGQDPQFLISFYEKMQSDKGSIPDRFSAQQFSDYHSELNMSSLELGDSALYFCASSLTDTDTQYFGPGTRLTVL.

This clonotype came up many times. The V gene is TRBV6-5, the J gene TRBJ2-7; D possibly corresponds to TRBD1 (5 bases). V lost 2 bases to trimming and J lost 8 bases, with 13 bases between them. This CDR3 comprises 13 residues. Germline CDR1 reads MNHEY; CDR2 reads SVGAGI. CDR3 in amino acids: CASSYGAPAQQYF. The CDR3 bases are TGTGCCAGCAGTTACGGGGCCCCCGCCCAGCAGTACTTC.

Many counts were recorded for this clonotype. V is TRBV6-1 and J is TRBJ2-3, with D tentatively TRBD1 or TRBD2 (5 bases each). Trimming removed 5 bases at V and 6 bases at J, with 27 bases between. CDR1 and CDR2 from the germline V gene are MNHNS and SASEGT. The length of the CDR3 is 18 residues. CDR3: CASSYGARPGRGFDTQYF. For the CDR3, the DNA is TGTGCCAGCAGTTATGGGGCTAGGCCGGGACGCGGTTTCGATACGCAGTATTTT.

The chain employs TRBV19 and TRBJ1-5; 10 nucleotides agree with TRBD1. The CDR3 loop spans 15 amino acids. V trimming: 4 bases; J trimming: 7 bases; junction bases outside the gene matches: 7. The germline gives CDR1 LNHDA, CDR2 SQIVND (reference sequence). DNA of the CDR3: TGTGCCAGTAGTACCAGCAGGACAGGGGGACAGCCCCAGCATTTT. Encoded protein: CASSTSRTGGQPQHF.

In its sample, this clonotype was seen many times. The chain has TRBV19 and TRBJ1-2; D gene unclear. Looked up from germline, CDR1 is LNHDA and CDR2 is SQIVND (reference sequence). V was cut by 8 bases and J by 7 bases, with 14 bases left in between. This CDR3 comprises 12 residues. The CDR3 loop is CASSSGWSGYTF. Written as DNA, the CDR3 is TGTGCCAGTTCCTCGGGGTGGAGTGGCTACACCTTC.

This clonotype came up many times. V is TRBV20-1 and J is TRBJ2-1, with no clear D. CDR1 and CDR2 from the germline V gene are DFQATT and SNEGSKA (reference sequence). Between the trimmed V and J ends, which lost 6 bases and 0 bases, there was a span of 15 bases. This CDR3 has 15 residues. The CDR3, as DNA: TGCAGTGCCTGGATAGAGGATATCTCCTACAATGAGCAGTTCTTC. As protein: CSAWIEDISYNEQFF.

This clonotype has a count of ten or more. The gene calls are TRBV7-8 and TRBJ2-7, with TRBD1 identical over 11 bases. V shed 1 base, J shed 0 bases, and the junction held 5 bases outside the gene matches. CDR1 is SGHVS, CDR2 FQNEAQ, per germline. The CDR3 sequence is 17 residues long. The CDR3 DNA reads as TGTGCCAGCAGCTTAGGGACAGGGGGCTTCGGCTCCTACGAGCAGTACTTC. Its protein product is CASSLGTGGFGSYEQYF. Full variable domain (outside the CDR3, taken from reference TRBV7-8 and TRBJ2-7): GAGVSQSPRYKVAKRGQDVALRCDPISGHVSLFWYQQALGQGPEFLTYFQNEAQLDKSGLPSDRFFAERPEGSVSTLKIQRTQQEDSAVYLCASSLGTGGFGSYEQYFGPGTRLTVT.

This clonotype was seen many times. The chain carries TRBV28 and TRBJ2-5, with 16 nucleotides matching TRBD2. After removal of 5 bases from V and 5 bases from J, the junction contained 14 bases not matched to a gene. The CDR3 consists of 19 residues. The V gene's germline CDR1 is MDHEN and CDR2 SYDVKM. The CDR3 here is CASSHPSGLAGGPGETQYF. The CDR3 DNA reads as TGTGCCAGCAGTCATCCTTCGGGACTAGCGGGAGGGCCCGGGGAGACCCAGTACTTC.

This clonotype was seen repeatedly, ten times or more. CDR3: CASSGNVPNTGELFF. CDR3 bases: TGCGCCAGCAGCGGGAACGTCCCGAACACCGGGGAGCTGTTTTTT. This sequence joins TRBV5-1 and TRBJ2-2; no clear D gene. V lost 4 bases and J 0 bases, leaving 10 bases between the germline ends. CDR3 length: 15 amino acids. In germline, CDR1 is SGHRS, CDR2 YFSETQ.

Many counts were recorded for this clonotype. This chain joins TRBV10-3 and TRBJ2-7; 8 bases fit TRBD2. V lost 7 bases and J lost 0; bases outside the gene matches: 8. The CDR3 is made up of 15 amino acids. CDR1 and CDR2 (germline): ENHRY, SYGVKD. The DNA for the CDR3 is TGTGCCATCACTGTCACTAGCGGAAGCTCCTACGAGCAGTACTTC. This gives the protein CAITVTSGSSYEQYF.

This clonotype has just a few counts. The rearrangement links TRBV28 to TRBJ1-2; D is unclear. CDR1 is MDHEN and CDR2 is SYDVKM in the germline V gene. V was cut by 3 bases and J by 7 bases, with 6 bases left in between. This CDR3 is 11 amino acids long. CDR3 residues: CASSFRGGYTF. The CDR3 DNA follows: TGTGCCAGCAGTTTCCGGGGTGGCTACACCTTC.

This clonotype was seen many times. The V and J genes are TRBV7-9 and TRBJ1-1, with D uncertain. Germline lookup yields CDR1 SEHNR and CDR2 FQNEAQ (reference sequence). Trimming took 3 bases from V and 3 from J, leaving 8 bases between them. The CDR3 has 13 amino acids. The CDR3 DNA reads TGTGCCAGCAGCTTGTCCCAGTACACTGAAGCTTTCTTT. It encodes CASSLSQYTEAFF.

This clonotype was found many times. The rearrangement links TRBV3-1 to TRBJ2-3; TRBD2 aligns across 8 bases. The CDR3 totals 20 residues. Unmatched junction bases numbered 19, after V lost 1 base and J lost 4 bases. Germline CDR1 reads LGHDT; CDR2 reads YNNKEL (reference sequence). The CDR3 sequence is CASSQARSGRPLRRPDTQYF. The CDR3 region has the DNA TGTGCCAGCAGCCAAGCAAGAAGCGGGAGACCCCTTCGACGCCCAGATACGCAGTATTTT.

The table lists this clonotype with a few counts. This chain connects TRBV19 to TRBJ1-3; TRBD1 agrees at 10 bases. The J segment lost 3 bases and the V segment lost 3 bases, leaving 2 bases of the junction unmatched. The CDR3 has 15 residues. Germline lookup yields CDR1 LNHDA and CDR2 SQIVND (reference sequence). The CDR3 DNA sequence: TGTGCCAGTAGTATTGGACAGGGGGATGGAAACACCATATATTTT. It yields the protein CASSIGQGDGNTIYF.

The genes are TRBV5-1 and TRBJ2-1; 10 bases agree with TRBD2. J gave up 0 bases and V 7 bases, and 4 bases lay outside the gene matches. CDR1 is SGHRS, CDR2 YFSETQ, per germline. The CDR3 extends over 15 amino acids. The CDR3: CASWERGGSYNEQFF. The CDR3 bases are TGCGCCAGCTGGGAGCGGGGGGGCTCCTACAATGAGCAGTTCTTC.

This clonotype has a count of ten or more. The J gene is TRBJ2-5, the V gene TRBV27; weak D call: TRBD1 (6 bases). The CDR3 loop spans 16 amino acids. With 3 bases removed from V and 0 bases from J, the gap between germline ends came to 14 bases. The germline gives CDR1 MNHEY, CDR2 SMNVEV (reference sequence). The CDR3 sequence: CASSLRPDRNQETQYF. The CDR3 bases are TGTGCCAGCAGTTTGCGCCCAGACAGGAACCAAGAGACCCAGTACTTC.

This clonotype came up many times. V and J are TRBV2 and TRBJ1-2; D is possibly TRBD1 (5 bases). Germline-derived CDR1 and CDR2 are SNHLY and FYNNEI. This CDR3 region has 13 residues. V lost 7 bases to trimming and J lost 8 bases, with 17 bases between them. The CDR3, as DNA: TGTGCCAGCACCATCCATGGGGGATACGGCTACACCTTC. Its protein is CASTIHGGYGYTF.

The rearrangement joins TRBV10-2 to TRBJ2-1; 11 nucleotides align to TRBD2. Trimming took 7 bases from V and 8 from J; bases not matched to a gene: 1. CDR3 length: 12 residues. Germline CDR1 reads WSHSY; CDR2 reads SAAADI. The CDR3 sequence is CASTSGRYEQFF. The CDR3 nucleotides are TGCGCCAGCACTAGCGGGAGGTATGAGCAGTTCTTC.

This clonotype occurred many times. The V call is TRBV11-2, the J call TRBJ2-3, with D hard to call. Germline V CDR1 and CDR2: SGHAT, FQNNGV. Trimming removed 1 base from V and 3 bases from J, with 2 bases in between. The CDR3 runs 12 residues. The CDR3 bases are TGTGCCAGCAGCTTAGTGACAGATACGCAGTATTTT. This codes for CASSLVTDTQYF.

This clonotype was seen only a few times. The rearrangement uses TRBV2 and TRBJ2-5, with D possibly matching TRBD1 (6 bases). V was cut by 3 bases and J by 6 bases, with 11 bases left in between. The CDR3 totals 13 residues. Per the germline V gene, CDR1 is SNHLY and CDR2 is FYNNEI. The CDR3, as DNA: TGTGCCAGCAGTGATAGGGGGATTAAGACCCAGTACTTC. Its protein is CASSDRGIKTQYF.

This clonotype came up many times. The V and J genes are TRBV28 and TRBJ2-3; possible D gene TRBD2, 7 bases. Germline V lookup: CDR1 MDHEN, CDR2 SYDVKM. V lost 8 bases and J 2 bases, leaving 11 bases between the germline ends. The length of the CDR3 is 13 residues. CDR3 protein: CASSGGLTDTQYF. The CDR3 DNA is TGTGCCAGCTCGGGGGGCCTCACAGATACGCAGTATTTT.

The table lists this clonotype with many counts. DNA for the CDR3: TGTGCCAGCAGCTTAATAAGGGCGGGGGAATCCTACGAGCAGTACTTC. This translates into CASSLIRAGESYEQYF. The genes are TRBV7-2 and TRBJ2-7; 7 nucleotides align to TRBD2. The CDR3 runs to 16 residues. Trimming removed 2 bases from V and 1 base from J; junction bases left unmatched: 8. Germline V gene sequence: CDR1 SGHTA, CDR2 FQGNSA.

This clonotype was recorded at least ten times. The chain couples TRBV20-1 to TRBJ2-6, with 7 bases lining up with TRBD1. J was trimmed by 2 bases and V by 4 bases; bases with no gene match: 8. This CDR3 region has 16 residues. Germline CDR1 reads DFQATT; CDR2 reads SNEGSKA (reference sequence). In DNA, the CDR3 is TGCAGTGCTATAAATCGACAGGGTCCTGGGGCCAACGTCCTGACTTTC. Its protein product is CSAINRQGPGANVLTF.

This clonotype was recorded many times. V usage is TRBV9 and J usage is TRBJ2-1, with TRBD1 matching over 7 bases. J lost 6 bases, V lost 0 bases, and 3 bases had no gene match. Germline values: CDR1 SGDLS, CDR2 YYNGEE. The length of the CDR3 is 14 residues. The CDR3: CASSVEGAPNEQFF. CDR3 coding DNA: TGTGCCAGCAGCGTAGAGGGGGCCCCCAATGAGCAGTTCTTC.